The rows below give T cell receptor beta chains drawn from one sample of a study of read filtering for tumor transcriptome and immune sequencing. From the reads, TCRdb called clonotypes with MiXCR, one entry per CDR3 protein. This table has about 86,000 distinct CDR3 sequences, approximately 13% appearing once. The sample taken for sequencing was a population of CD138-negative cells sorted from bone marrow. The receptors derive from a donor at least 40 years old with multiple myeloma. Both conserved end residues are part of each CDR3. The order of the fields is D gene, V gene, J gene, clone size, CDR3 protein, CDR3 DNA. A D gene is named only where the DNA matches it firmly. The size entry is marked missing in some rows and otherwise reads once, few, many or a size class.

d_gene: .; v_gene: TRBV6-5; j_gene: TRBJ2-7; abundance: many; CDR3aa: CASSYAPLYEQYF; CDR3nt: TGTGCCAGCAGTTACGCGCCGCTCTACGAGCAGTACTTC
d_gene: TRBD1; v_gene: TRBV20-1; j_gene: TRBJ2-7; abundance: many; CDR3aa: CSARSDREAAYEQYF; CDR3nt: TGCAGTGCTAGGTCCGACAGGGAAGCGGCCTACGAGCAGTACTTC
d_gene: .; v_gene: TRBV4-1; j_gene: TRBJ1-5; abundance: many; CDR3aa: CASSQGESSRGQPQHF; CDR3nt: TGCGCCAGCAGCCAAGGGGAATCGAGTAGGGGTCAGCCCCAGCATTTT
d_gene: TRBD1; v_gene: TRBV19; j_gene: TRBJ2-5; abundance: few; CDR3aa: CASGFTGGAGTQYF; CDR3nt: TGTGCCAGTGGCTTTACAGGGGGCGCGGGGACCCAGTACTTC
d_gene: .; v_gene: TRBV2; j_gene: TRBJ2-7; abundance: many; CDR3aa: CASSEVVAGEQYF; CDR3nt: TGTGCCAGCAGTGAAGTAGTGGCGGGCGAGCAGTACTTC
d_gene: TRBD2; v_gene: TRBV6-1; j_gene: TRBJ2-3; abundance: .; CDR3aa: CAGSPEVAGLDTQYF; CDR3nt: TGTGCCGGCAGCCCCGAGGTAGCGGGCCTAGATACGCAGTATTTT
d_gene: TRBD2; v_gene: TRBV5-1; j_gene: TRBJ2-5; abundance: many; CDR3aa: CASSLIAGESETQYF; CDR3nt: TGCGCCAGCAGCTTAATAGCGGGAGAATCGGAGACCCAGTACTTC
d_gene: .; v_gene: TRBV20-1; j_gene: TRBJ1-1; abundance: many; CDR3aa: CSASPVGYTEAFF; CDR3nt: TGCAGTGCTTCCCCCGTTGGGTACACTGAAGCTTTCTTT
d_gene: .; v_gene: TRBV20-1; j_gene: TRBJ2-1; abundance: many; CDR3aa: CSVKSSYNEQFF; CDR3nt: TGCAGTGTGAAGAGCTCCTACAATGAGCAGTTCTTC
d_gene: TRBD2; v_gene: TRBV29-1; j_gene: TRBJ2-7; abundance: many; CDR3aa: CSVGRGTSGASEQYF; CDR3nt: TGCAGCGTCGGGAGAGGGACTAGCGGGGCTAGCGAGCAGTACTTC
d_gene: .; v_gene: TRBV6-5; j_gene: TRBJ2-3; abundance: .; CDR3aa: CASSAQASLPDTQYF; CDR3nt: TGTGCCAGCAGTGCCCAGGCTAGCTTGCCAGATACGCAGTATTTT
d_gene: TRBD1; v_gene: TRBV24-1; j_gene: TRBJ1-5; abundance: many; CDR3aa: CATSDGGQGYSNQPQHF; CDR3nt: TGTGCCACCAGTGATGGGGGACAGGGCTATAGCAATCAGCCCCAGCATTTT
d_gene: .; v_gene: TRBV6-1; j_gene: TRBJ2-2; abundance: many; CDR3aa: CASSVSVGTGELFF; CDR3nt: TGTGCCAGCAGTGTGAGCGTGGGCACCGGGGAGCTGTTTTTT
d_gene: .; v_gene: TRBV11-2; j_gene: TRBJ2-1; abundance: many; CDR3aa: CASSPGLTFGNEQFF; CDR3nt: TGTGCCAGCAGCCCTGGACTAACCTTTGGGAATGAGCAGTTCTTC
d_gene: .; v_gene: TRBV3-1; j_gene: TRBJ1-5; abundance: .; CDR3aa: CASSRQSTDTQHF; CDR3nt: TGTGCCAGCAGTAGGCAGAGCACAGATACGCAGCATTTT
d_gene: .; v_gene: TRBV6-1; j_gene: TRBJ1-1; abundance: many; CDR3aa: CASSEGVWDINTEAFF; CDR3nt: TGTGCCAGCAGTGAAGGGGTTTGGGATATAAACACTGAAGCTTTCTTT
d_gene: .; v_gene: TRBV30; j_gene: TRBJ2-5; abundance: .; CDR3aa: CAWSSTRETQYF; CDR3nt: TGTGCCTGGAGTTCCACGAGAGAGACCCAGTACTTC
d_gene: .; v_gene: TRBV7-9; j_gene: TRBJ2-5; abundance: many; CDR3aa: CASSLVETQYF; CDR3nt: TGTGCCAGCAGCTTAGTAGAGACCCAGTACTTC
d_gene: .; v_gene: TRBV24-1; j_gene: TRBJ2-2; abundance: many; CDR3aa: CATSAQSYTGELFF; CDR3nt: TGTGCCACCAGTGCCCAAAGTTACACCGGGGAGCTGTTTTTT
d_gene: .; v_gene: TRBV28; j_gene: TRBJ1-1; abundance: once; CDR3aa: CASSSTGLPAEAFF; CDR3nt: TGTGCCAGCAGTTCTACAGGGCTACCCGCTGAAGCTTTCTTT
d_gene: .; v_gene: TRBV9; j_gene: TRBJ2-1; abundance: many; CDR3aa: CASSAGTYNEQFF; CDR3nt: TGTGCCAGCAGTGCCGGGACTTACAATGAGCAGTTCTTC
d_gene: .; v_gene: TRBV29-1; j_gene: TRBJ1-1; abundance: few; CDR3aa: CSVAYRLDTEAFF; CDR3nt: TGCAGCGTTGCTTACAGGTTGGACACTGAAGCTTTCTTT
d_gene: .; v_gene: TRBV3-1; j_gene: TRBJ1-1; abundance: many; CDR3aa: CASSQKNTEAFF; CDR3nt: TGTGCCAGCAGCCAAAAGAACACTGAAGCTTTCTTT
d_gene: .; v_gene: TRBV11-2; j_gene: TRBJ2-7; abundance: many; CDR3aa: CASSFPGPYYEQYF; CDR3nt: TGTGCCAGCAGCTTCCCCGGGCCCTACTACGAGCAGTACTTC
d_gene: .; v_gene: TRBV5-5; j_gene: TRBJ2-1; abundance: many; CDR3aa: CASSLVLSGSYNEQFF; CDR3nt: TGTGCCAGCAGCTTGGTCCTTTCGGGCTCCTACAATGAGCAGTTCTTC
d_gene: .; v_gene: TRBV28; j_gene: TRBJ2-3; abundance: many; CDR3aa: CASSLPDAGHDGTQYF; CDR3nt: TGTGCCAGCAGTTTACCCGACGCTGGACACGATGGTACGCAGTATTTT
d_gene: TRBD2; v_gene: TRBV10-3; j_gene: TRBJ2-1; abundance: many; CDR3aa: CAIEGLGNNEQFF; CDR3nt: TGTGCCATCGAGGGACTAGGGAACAATGAGCAGTTCTTC
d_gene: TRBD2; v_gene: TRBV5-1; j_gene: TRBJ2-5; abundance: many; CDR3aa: CASSTGLAGAGETQYF; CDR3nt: TGCGCCAGCAGCACCGGACTAGCGGGAGCGGGGGAGACCCAGTACTTC
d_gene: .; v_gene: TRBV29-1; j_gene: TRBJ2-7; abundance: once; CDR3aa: CSVGVVPGGTYEQYF; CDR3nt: TGCAGCGTTGGAGTTGTCCCCGGCGGCACCTACGAGCAGTACTTC
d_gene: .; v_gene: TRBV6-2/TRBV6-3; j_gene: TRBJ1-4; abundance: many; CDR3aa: CASSGGLKLFF; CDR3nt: TGTGCCAGCAGTGGGGGACTCAAACTGTTTTTT
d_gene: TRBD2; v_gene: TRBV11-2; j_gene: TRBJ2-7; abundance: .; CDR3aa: CASSLFLVGTNPGEQYF; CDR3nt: TGTGCCAGCAGCCTCTTCTTGGTGGGGACTAACCCGGGCGAGCAGTACTTC
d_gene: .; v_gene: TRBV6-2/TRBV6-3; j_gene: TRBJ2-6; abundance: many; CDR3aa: CASSPTLSGANVLTF; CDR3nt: TGTGCCAGCAGCCCCACGCTCTCTGGGGCCAACGTCCTGACTTTC
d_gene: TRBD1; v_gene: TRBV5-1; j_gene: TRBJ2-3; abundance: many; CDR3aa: CASYRGRTDTQYF; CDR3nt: TGCGCCAGCTACAGGGGGCGTACAGATACGCAGTATTTT
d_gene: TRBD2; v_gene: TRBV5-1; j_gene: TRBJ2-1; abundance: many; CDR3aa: CASSLEAGGSSSYNEQFF; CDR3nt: TGCGCCAGCAGCTTGGAAGCGGGAGGTTCGAGCTCCTACAATGAGCAGTTCTTC
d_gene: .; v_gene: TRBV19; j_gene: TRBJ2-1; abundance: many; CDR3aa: CASSPTSISYNEQFF; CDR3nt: TGTGCCAGTAGCCCGACTAGTATCTCCTACAATGAGCAGTTCTTC
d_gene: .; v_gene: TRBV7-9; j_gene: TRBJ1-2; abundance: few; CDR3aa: CASSGGDYGYTF; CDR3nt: TGTGCCAGCAGCGGCGGGGATTATGGCTACACCTTC
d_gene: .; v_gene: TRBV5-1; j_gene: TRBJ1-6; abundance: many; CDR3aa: CASSFQPGGNSPLHF; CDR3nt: TGCGCCAGCAGCTTTCAACCCGGTGGGAATTCACCCCTCCACTTT
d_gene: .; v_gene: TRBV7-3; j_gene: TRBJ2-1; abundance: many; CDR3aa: CASSLTGVPPYNEQFF; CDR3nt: TGTGCCAGCAGCTTAACGGGAGTACCGCCCTACAATGAGCAGTTCTTC
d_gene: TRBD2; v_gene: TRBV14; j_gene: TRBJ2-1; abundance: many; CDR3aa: CASSQVAGGQYNEQFF; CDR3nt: TGTGCCAGCAGCCAAGTAGCGGGAGGGCAGTACAATGAGCAGTTCTTC
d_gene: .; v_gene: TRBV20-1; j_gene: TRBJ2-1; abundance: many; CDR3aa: CSARDRIGLNEQFF; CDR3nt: TGCAGTGCTAGGGACAGAATAGGACTCAATGAGCAGTTCTTC
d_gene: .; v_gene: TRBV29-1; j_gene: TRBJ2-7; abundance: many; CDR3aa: CSVGRSPADEQYF; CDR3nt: TGCAGCGTGGGAAGGTCCCCCGCCGACGAGCAGTACTTC
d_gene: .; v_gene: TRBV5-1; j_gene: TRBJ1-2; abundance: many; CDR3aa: CASSLSPTNYGYTF; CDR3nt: TGCGCCAGCAGCCTGAGCCCCACTAACTATGGCTACACCTTC
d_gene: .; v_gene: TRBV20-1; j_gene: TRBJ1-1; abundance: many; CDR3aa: CSARQGGTEAFF; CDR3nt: TGCAGTGCTAGACAGGGAGGCACTGAAGCTTTCTTT
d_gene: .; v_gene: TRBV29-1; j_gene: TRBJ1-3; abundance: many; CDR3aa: CSGWGTGNTIYF; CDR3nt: TGCAGCGGGTGGGGGACAGGAAACACCATATATTTT
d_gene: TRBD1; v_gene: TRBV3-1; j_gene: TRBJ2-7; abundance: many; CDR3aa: CASSQGDSSLYEQYF; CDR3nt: TGTGCCAGCAGCCAGGGGGACAGCAGCCTCTACGAGCAGTACTTC
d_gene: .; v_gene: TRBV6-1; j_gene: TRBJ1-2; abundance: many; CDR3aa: CASSRDSLNYGYTF; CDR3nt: TGTGCCAGCTCCCGGGACTCCCTTAACTATGGCTACACCTTC
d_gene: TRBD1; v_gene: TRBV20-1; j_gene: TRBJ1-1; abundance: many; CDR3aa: CSARQGADTEAFF; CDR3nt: TGCAGTGCTAGACAGGGGGCTGACACTGAAGCTTTCTTT
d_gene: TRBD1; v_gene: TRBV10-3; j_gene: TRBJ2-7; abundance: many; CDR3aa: CAISTTGDSYEQYF; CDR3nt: TGTGCCATCAGTACGACAGGGGACTCCTACGAGCAGTACTTC
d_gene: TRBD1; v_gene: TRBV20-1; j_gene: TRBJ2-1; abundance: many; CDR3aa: CSARVPPGQGVGLVGGGEQFF; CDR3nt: TGCAGTGCTAGAGTGCCCCCGGGACAGGGGGTCGGACTAGTAGGTGGCGGTGAGCAGTTCTTC
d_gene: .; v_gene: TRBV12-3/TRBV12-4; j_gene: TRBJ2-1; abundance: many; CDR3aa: CASSLRRDRLGDFF; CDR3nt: TGTGCCAGCAGCCTCCGGCGGGACCGATTGGGGGATTTCTTC
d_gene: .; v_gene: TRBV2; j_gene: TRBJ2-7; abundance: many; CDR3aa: CASSEIKGPSEQYF; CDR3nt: TGTGCCAGCAGTGAGATCAAGGGGCCGAGTGAGCAGTACTTC
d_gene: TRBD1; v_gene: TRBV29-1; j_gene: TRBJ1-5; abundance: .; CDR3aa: CSVVTGGIGNQPQHF; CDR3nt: TGCAGCGTTGTGACAGGGGGCATAGGCAATCAGCCCCAGCATTTT
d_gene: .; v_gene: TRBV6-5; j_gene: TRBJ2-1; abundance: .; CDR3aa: CASKIGNSNNEQFF; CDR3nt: TGTGCCAGCAAAATAGGGAACTCAAACAATGAGCAGTTCTTC
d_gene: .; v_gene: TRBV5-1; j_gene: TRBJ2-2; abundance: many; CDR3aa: CASSLVPGDTGELFF; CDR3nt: TGCGCCAGCAGCTTGGTTCCGGGTGACACCGGGGAGCTGTTTTTT
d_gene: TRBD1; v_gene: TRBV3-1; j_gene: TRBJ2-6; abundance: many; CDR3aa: CASSPGQGSSGANVLTF; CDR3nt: TGTGCCAGCAGCCCGGGACAGGGTTCCTCTGGGGCCAACGTCCTGACTTTC
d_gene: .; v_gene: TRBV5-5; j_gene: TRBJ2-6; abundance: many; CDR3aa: CASSFPTSGANVLTF; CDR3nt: TGTGCCAGCAGTTTTCCGACCTCTGGGGCCAACGTCCTGACTTTC
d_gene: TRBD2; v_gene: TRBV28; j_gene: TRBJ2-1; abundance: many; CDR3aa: CASSLAGEAYEQFF; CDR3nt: TGTGCCAGCAGTTTAGCGGGAGAGGCATATGAGCAGTTCTTC
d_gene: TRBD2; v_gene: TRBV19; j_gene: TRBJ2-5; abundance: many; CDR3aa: CASSIAGGRETQYF; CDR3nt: TGTGCCAGTAGTATAGCGGGAGGGCGAGAGACCCAGTACTTC
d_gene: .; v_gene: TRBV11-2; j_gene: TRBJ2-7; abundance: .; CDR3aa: CASSPGGKTYEQYF; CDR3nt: TGTGCCAGCAGCCCAGGGGGGAAGACCTACGAGCAGTACTTC
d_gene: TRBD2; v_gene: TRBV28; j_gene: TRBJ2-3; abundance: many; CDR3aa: CASSLLRGGRGTDTQYF; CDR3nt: TGTGCCAGCAGTTTATTAAGGGGCGGGAGGGGCACAGATACGCAGTATTTT